The 14 T cell receptor beta chains in this list originate from one sample, sequenced in a study of T cells in Graves' hyperthyroidism and ophthalmopathy. TCR beta CDR3 region amplification was performed from RNA transcripts. The study used the HTBI primer set for a first-round RT-PCR of the TCR CDR3. MiXCR, run by TCRdb on the multiplex PCR reads, gives a single entry per CDR3 protein. Of approximately 330,000 distinct CDR3 sequences in the sample, roughly 13% were seen once. The sample was blood. The receptor source for this set is a woman in her thirties or forties with Graves' ophthalmopathy.

Ten or more counts support this clonotype. The CDR3 sequence: CASRPSAFNTGELFF. CDR3 nucleotides: TGTGCCAGCAGACCTTCAGCCTTTAACACCGGGGAGCTGTTTTTT. The chain combines TRBV28 with TRBJ2-2; D not resolved. The CDR3 is 15 amino acids. Per germline, CDR1 MDHEN and CDR2 SYDVKM. V gave up 6 bases and J gave up 2 bases, with 13 bases separating them.

The chain recombines TRBV7-9 with TRBJ2-1; TRBD1 might be the D (6 bases). Germline CDR1 is SEHNR and CDR2 is FQNEAQ (reference sequence). CDR3 length: 14 residues. V lost 3 bases and J 8 bases, leaving 14 bases between the germline ends. CDR3 in DNA: TGTGCCAGCAGCTTCAGGGGCTCCGGAGATGAGCAGTTCTTC. Translation gives CASSFRGSGDEQFF.

V gene TRBV3-1 combines with J gene TRBJ2-3; 13 bases are a match to TRBD2. The CDR3 is 15 residues long. Germline V gene lookup returns CDR1 LGHDT and CDR2 YNNKEL (reference sequence). V trimming: 1 base; J trimming: 5 bases; junction bases outside the gene matches: 0. CDR3 protein: CASSQGLAGGDTQYF. The CDR3 region has the DNA TGTGCCAGCAGCCAAGGACTAGCGGGAGGAGATACGCAGTATTTT.

In this sample, this clonotype turned up many times. This sequence joins TRBV12-3 or TRBV12-4 and TRBJ2-2; D ambiguous. The CDR3 contains 12 residues. The V gene lost 6 bases and the J gene lost 5 bases, with 7 bases spanning the gap. For the CDR3, the DNA is TGTGCCAGCAGCGCTGGGACCGGGGAGCTGTTTTTT. Encoded protein: CASSAGTGELFF.

As DNA, the CDR3 is TGTGCCAGCAGCTCCCTAGCGGACTTTTCGAACACCGGGGAGCTGTTTTTT. The encoded protein is CASSSLADFSNTGELFF. The V call is TRBV7-9, the J call TRBJ2-2, with TRBD2 matching over 7 bases. V trimming: 4 bases; J trimming: 0 bases; junction bases outside the gene matches: 8. This CDR3 is built from 17 residues. The V gene's germline CDR1 is SEHNR and CDR2 FQNEAQ (reference sequence).

This clonotype was counted many times. The CDR3 DNA sequence: TGCAGTGCTAGAGATAGACTAGCTTTTCAAGAGACCCAGTACTTC. As protein: CSARDRLAFQETQYF. This rearrangement joins TRBV20-1 to TRBJ2-5; TRBD2 matches at 7 bases. Trimming took 0 bases from V and 2 from J; bases not matched to a gene: 6. The CDR3 has 15 residues. Germline CDR1 reads DFQATT; CDR2 reads SNEGSKA (reference sequence).

J is TRBJ1-5 and V is TRBV20-1; TRBD1 matches at 8 bases. CDR3 length: 17 amino acids. Germline CDR1 reads DFQATT; CDR2 reads SNEGSKA (reference sequence). The ends lost 0 bases at V and 4 bases at J; junction bases unmatched: 11. The CDR3 is CSARDQAGTGVNQPQHF. The CDR3 bases are TGCAGTGCTAGAGATCAAGCCGGGACAGGAGTTAATCAGCCCCAGCATTTT.

This clonotype was observed many times. The chain joins TRBV20-1 to TRBJ2-1; D is uncertain. The CDR3 length is 17 residues. Per germline, CDR1 DFQATT and CDR2 SNEGSKA (reference sequence). The V gene lost 1 base and the J gene lost 0 bases, with 16 bases spanning the gap. CDR3 DNA sequence: TGCAGTGCTAGAGGGGTCCTCGCAGGCGACTCCTACAATGAGCAGTTCTTC. Translated: CSARGVLAGDSYNEQFF.

The rearrangement links TRBV19 to TRBJ1-5; unclear D gene. The germline V and J ends were trimmed by 4 bases and 5 bases, with 12 bases remaining between them. There are 14 residues in the CDR3. Germline values: CDR1 LNHDA, CDR2 SQIVND (reference sequence). CDR3 in amino acids: CASSSSGRHQPQHF. In nucleotides, the CDR3 is TGTGCCAGTAGTAGTTCTGGTCGCCATCAGCCCCAGCATTTT.

In this sample, this clonotype turned up many times. The chain couples TRBV27 to TRBJ1-2; tentative D call: TRBD1 (5 bases). The CDR3 spans 13 residues. CDR1 and CDR2 from the germline V gene are MNHEY and SMNVEV (reference sequence). Trimming took off 6 bases at V and 2 bases at J, with 10 bases between the two ends. The CDR3 coding sequence is TGTGCCAGCAGAGTGGGACGGAACTATGGCTACACCTTC. This encodes CASRVGRNYGYTF.

This clonotype was observed many times. V gene TRBV3-1 combines with J gene TRBJ1-1; 7 bases match TRBD1. The CDR3 is 12 amino acids. CDR1 and CDR2 (germline): LGHDT, YNNKEL (reference sequence). Trimming cost V 3 bases and J 11 bases; bases outside gene matches: 6. The CDR3 DNA is TGTGCCAGCAGCCATGACGGGACAGATGCTTTCTTT. This encodes CASSHDGTDAFF.

The V and J genes are TRBV9 and TRBJ2-1; 11 bases map to TRBD2. The CDR3 has 19 residues. CDR1 is SGDLS and CDR2 is YYNGEE in the germline V gene. Germline trimming cut 0 bases from V and 2 bases from J; bases unmatched to any gene: 10. The CDR3 region is CASSVEAGIAGGTYNEQFF. CDR3 coding DNA: TGTGCCAGCAGCGTAGAGGCCGGTATAGCGGGAGGGACCTACAATGAGCAGTTCTTC.

This clonotype was seen more than once but under ten times. The V and J genes are TRBV5-5 and TRBJ2-5; D is possibly TRBD2 (6 bases). The germline gives CDR1 SGHKS, CDR2 YYEKEE (reference sequence). The CDR3 totals 13 residues. The ends were cut back, 6 bases at V and 5 bases at J, with 14 bases in the middle. This CDR3 reads CASKLEGRETQYF. As DNA, the CDR3 is TGTGCCAGCAAACTCGAGGGGAGGGAGACCCAGTACTTC.

Comments on this clonotype: This may stem from a read error, because a much larger clone lies one nucleotide away. Lacking the conserved final phenylalanine or tryptophan, this CDR3 likely reflects a read error. The V gene is TRBV25-1, the J gene TRBJ1-2, with no clear D. The CDR3 has 12 amino acids. CDR1 MGHDK and CDR2 SYGVNS come from the germline V gene. The V end was cut by 4 bases, the J end by 2 bases, with 5 bases between. Here the CDR3 reads CASSGGNYGYTL. The DNA for the CDR3 is TGTGCCAGCAGTGGCGGCAACTATGGCTACACCCTC.